The rows below give T cell receptor beta chains drawn from one sample of a study of radiation and T cells in renal cell carcinoma. Profiled with immunoSEQ multiplex PCR; TCRdb holds only in-frame clones, not every one. In the table there are some 43,000 clones, nearly 85% of which are singletons. The sample in question was blood, obtained from a patient whose treatment included radiotherapy and nephrectomy. The receptors stem from a woman aged 70-85 years with renal cell carcinoma. The CDR3 runs from the conserved cysteine through the conserved F or W. The D gene is left open where the match is weak. For some rows the clone size is stated as once, few or many, or as a class when expanded; others skip it.

clone_size j_call v_call d_call cdr3_nt cdr3_aa
. TRBJ2-7 TRBV5-1 . TGCGCCAGCAGACTATTACCGGGACCCTACTACGAGCAGTACTTC CASRLLPGPYYEQYF
once TRBJ1-2 TRBV11-3 . TGTGCCAGCAGACCCACAGGGACTGGCTACACCTTC CASRPTGTGYTF
. TRBJ1-2 TRBV6-5 TRBD1 TGTGCCAGCATAGGAGACAGGGAGGACTATGGCTACACCTTC CASIGDREDYGYTF
. TRBJ2-2 TRBV7-8 . TGTGCCAGCAGCTTAAGGCTACTCACCGGGGAGCTGTTTTTT CASSLRLLTGELFF
once TRBJ2-1 TRBV5-3 TRBD2 TGTGCCAGAAGCAGGGGACTAAGGGGTGAGCAGTTCTTC CARSRGLRGEQFF
. TRBJ2-7 TRBV19 TRBD1 TGTGCCAGTAGTAAGCAGGGACAGGGTTCCTACGAGCAGTACTTC CASSKQGQGSYEQYF
. TRBJ1-1 TRBV29-1 . TGCAGCGTTGTAGGGCCTGAAGCTTTCTTT CSVVGPEAFF
once TRBJ1-1 TRBV6-1 . TGTGCCAGCGGGAAAAAGGTGAACACTGAAGCTTTCTTT CASGKKVNTEAFF
. TRBJ2-7 TRBV5-1 TRBD1 TGCGCCAGCAGCTTGGGGACAGGGGGTAATTACGAGCAGTACTTC CASSLGTGGNYEQYF
. TRBJ1-5 TRBV7-2 TRBD1 TGTGCCAGCAGCTTTCAGGGGGCGGGTGGGAGCAATCAGCCCCAGCATTTT CASSFQGAGGSNQPQHF
. TRBJ1-1 TRBV5-4 . TGTGCCAGCAGCTTGCAGATGAACACTGAAGCTTTCTTT CASSLQMNTEAFF
. TRBJ2-1 TRBV7-2 TRBD2 TGTGCCAGCAGCTTATCAGCACTAGCGGGAGGCTACAATGAGCAGTTCTTC CASSLSALAGGYNEQFF
. TRBJ1-1 TRBV25-1 . TGTGCCAGCTCGAGATTGGAGGGCACTGAAGCTTTCTTT CASSRLEGTEAFF
. TRBJ2-3 TRBV5-1 . TGCGCCAGCAGCCCGCTGGGGGAAGGGCAGTATTTT CASSPLGEGQYF
few TRBJ1-6 TRBV7-9 . TGTGCCAGCAGCCCCGACAGAATGGGGGTGCGTTCACCCCTCCACTTT CASSPDRMGVRSPLHF
. TRBJ2-1 TRBV5-4 TRBD2 TGTGCCAGCAGTCCGGACGCGGGAGGGCCCCACAATGAGCAGTTCTTC CASSPDAGGPHNEQFF
. TRBJ2-1 TRBV6-1 TRBD2 TGTGCCAGCAGTGAATTTCTGGGAGGGGTCAATGAGCAGTTCTTC CASSEFLGGVNEQFF
. TRBJ2-2 TRBV4-2 TRBD1 TGTGCCAGCAGCTTAACCGGGACAGGGTTAAACACCGGGGAGCTGTTTTTT CASSLTGTGLNTGELFF
. TRBJ1-6 TRBV4-1 TRBD1 TGCGCCAGCAGCCCGGCTACAGGGGCGTTCAGGTCACCCCTCCACTTT CASSPATGAFRSPLHF
. TRBJ1-5 TRBV19 TRBD1 TGTGCCAGTAGAGGAAACGACAGGGGGCAGCCCCAGCATTTT CASRGNDRGQPQHF
. TRBJ2-3 TRBV5-7 TRBD2 TGTGCCAGCAGCTTTGCGTTGGCGGGGGGCCGGGTAGATACGCAGTATTTT CASSFALAGGRVDTQYF
. TRBJ1-5 TRBV19 . TGTGCCAGTAGTATGGGGGGTGTTCAGCCCCAGCATTTT CASSMGGVQPQHF
. TRBJ2-2 TRBV5-6 . TGTGCCAGCAGCTTGTATGGGTTCGAGGGAGGGAACACCGGGGAGCTGTTTTTT CASSLYGFEGGNTGELFF
once TRBJ2-1 TRBV29-1 TRBD2 TGCAGCGTTGCTTTTCGACTAGCGGGAACTGAGCAGTTCTTC CSVAFRLAGTEQFF
. TRBJ2-3 TRBV2 . TGTGCCAGCAGTGTAGGGGATACGCAGTATTTT CASSVGDTQYF
. TRBJ2-1 TRBV19 . TGTGCCAGTAGTATTTTGGGTAGCGAGCACAATGAGCAGTTCTTC CASSILGSEHNEQFF
. TRBJ2-3 TRBV9 . TGTGCCAGCAGCGCGGACGCCTTAGATACGCAGTATTTT CASSADALDTQYF
. TRBJ2-4 TRBV7-2 . TGTGCCTGTTCGGGGTCATCCAAAAACATTCAGTACTTC CACSGSSKNIQYF
. TRBJ2-5 TRBV9 . TGTGCCAGCAGCACCGGCGGGTTCCAAGAGACCCAGTACTTC CASSTGGFQETQYF
. TRBJ2-3 TRBV30 . TGTGCCTGGAGTGTACCCAGACGCACAGATACGCAGTATTTT CAWSVPRRTDTQYF
once TRBJ2-7 TRBV20-1 . TGCAGTGCCGAGGGGGGATACGAGCAGTACTTC CSAEGGYEQYF
. TRBJ2-3 TRBV6-4 TRBD1 TGTGCCAGCAGTGAGCACAGGGGGCGCGGCACAGATACGCAGTATTTT CASSEHRGRGTDTQYF
. TRBJ2-5 TRBV15 TRBD2 TGTGCCACCAGCACGACGACTAGCGGGAGTCGAGAGACCCAGTACTTC CATSTTTSGSRETQYF
. TRBJ2-2 TRBV10-2 . TGCGCCAGCAGTCCCCCCCGCCAAATCTACACCGGGGAGCTGTTTTTT CASSPPRQIYTGELFF
. TRBJ1-1 TRBV6-1 . TGTGCCAGCAGTGAAATTGGGCAAAGTGAAGCTTTCTTT CASSEIGQSEAFF
. TRBJ2-2 TRBV5-1 TRBD2 TGCGCCAGCAGCCAGACTAGCGGCGCGAACACCGGGGAGCTGTTTTTT CASSQTSGANTGELFF
. TRBJ2-3 TRBV7-2 TRBD2 TGTGCCAGCAGCTTATCCGGGAGGGGGTCGGATACGCAGTATTTT CASSLSGRGSDTQYF
. TRBJ2-5 TRBV5-1 TRBD2 TGCGCCAGCAGATCAGCGGGAGGGGGGCAAGAGACCCAGTACTTC CASRSAGGGQETQYF
. TRBJ2-2 TRBV27 TRBD1 TGTGCCAGCAGTTTGACAGGGGTGGCCGGGGAGCTGTTTTTT CASSLTGVAGELFF
. TRBJ2-1 TRBV27 TRBD1 TGTGCCAGCAGCCTAGGACAGGGCACCTACAATGAGCAGTTCTTC CASSLGQGTYNEQFF
. TRBJ2-3 TRBV30 . TGTGCCTGGAGTGTGGTTGGCCCCGGAACTAGCACAGATACGCAGTATTTT CAWSVVGPGTSTDTQYF
. TRBJ2-1 TRBV4-3 TRBD1 TGCGCCAGCAGCCAGGACAGGGCGAATGAGCAGTTCTTC CASSQDRANEQFF
. TRBJ2-2 TRBV5-6 TRBD2 TGTGCCAGCAGCTTGCTATCTAACGTAGCGGGAGTCACCGGGGAGCTGTTTTTT CASSLLSNVAGVTGELFF
once TRBJ2-1 TRBV19 TRBD2 TGTGCCACCAATAGCGGGAGGGGTGAGCAGTTCTTC CATNSGRGEQFF